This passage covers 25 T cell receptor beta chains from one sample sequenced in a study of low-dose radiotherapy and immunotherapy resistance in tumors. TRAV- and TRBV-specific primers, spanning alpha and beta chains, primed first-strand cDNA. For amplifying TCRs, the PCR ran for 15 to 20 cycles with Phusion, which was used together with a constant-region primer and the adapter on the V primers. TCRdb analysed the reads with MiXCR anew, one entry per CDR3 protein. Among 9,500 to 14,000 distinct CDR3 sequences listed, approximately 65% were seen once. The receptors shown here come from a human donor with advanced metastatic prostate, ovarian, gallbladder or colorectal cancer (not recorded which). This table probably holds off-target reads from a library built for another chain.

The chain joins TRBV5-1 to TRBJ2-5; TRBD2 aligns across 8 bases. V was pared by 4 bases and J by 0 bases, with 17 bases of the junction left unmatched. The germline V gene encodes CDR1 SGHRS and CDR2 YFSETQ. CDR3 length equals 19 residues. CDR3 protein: CASSLRGAGGTSYQETQYF. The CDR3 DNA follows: TGCGCCAGCAGCCTGAGGGGTGCGGGGGGAACTTCGTACCAAGAGACCCAGTACTTC.

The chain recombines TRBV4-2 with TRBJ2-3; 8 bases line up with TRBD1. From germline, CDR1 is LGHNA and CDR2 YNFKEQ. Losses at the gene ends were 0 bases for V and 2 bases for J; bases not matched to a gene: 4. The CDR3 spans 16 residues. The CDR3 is CASSQEQGALTDTQYF. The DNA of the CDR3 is TGTGCCAGCAGCCAAGAGCAGGGGGCTCTCACAGATACGCAGTATTTT.

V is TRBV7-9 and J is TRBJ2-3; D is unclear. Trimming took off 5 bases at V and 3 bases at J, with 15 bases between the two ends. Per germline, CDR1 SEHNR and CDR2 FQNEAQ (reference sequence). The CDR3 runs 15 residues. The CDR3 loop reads CASSPPRLGTDTQYF. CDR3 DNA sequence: TGTGCCAGCAGCCCGCCGCGACTTGGGACAGATACGCAGTATTTT.

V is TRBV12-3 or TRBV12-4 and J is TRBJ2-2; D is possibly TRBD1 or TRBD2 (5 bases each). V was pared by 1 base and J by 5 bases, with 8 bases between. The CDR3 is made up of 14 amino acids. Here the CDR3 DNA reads TGTGCCAGCAGTTTAGGAGGGGAAACCGGGGAGCTGTTTTTT. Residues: CASSLGGETGELFF.

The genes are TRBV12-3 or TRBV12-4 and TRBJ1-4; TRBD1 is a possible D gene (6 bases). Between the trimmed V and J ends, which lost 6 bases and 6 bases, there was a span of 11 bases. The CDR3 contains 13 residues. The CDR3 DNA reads TGTGCCAGCAGCTTCGCAGGGGATGAAAAACTGTTTTTT. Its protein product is CASSFAGDEKLFF.

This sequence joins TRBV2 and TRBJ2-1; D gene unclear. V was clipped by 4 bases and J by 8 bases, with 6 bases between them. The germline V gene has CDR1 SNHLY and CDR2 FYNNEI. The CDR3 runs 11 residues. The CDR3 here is CASSVWHEQFF. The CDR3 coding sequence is TGTGCCAGCAGTGTGTGGCATGAGCAGTTCTTC.

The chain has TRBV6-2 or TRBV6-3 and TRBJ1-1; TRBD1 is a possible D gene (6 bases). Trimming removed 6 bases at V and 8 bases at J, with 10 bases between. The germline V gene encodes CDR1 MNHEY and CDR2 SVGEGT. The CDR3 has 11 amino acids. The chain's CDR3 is CASRTGTEAFF. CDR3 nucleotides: TGTGCCAGCAGAACCGGGACAGAAGCTTTCTTT.

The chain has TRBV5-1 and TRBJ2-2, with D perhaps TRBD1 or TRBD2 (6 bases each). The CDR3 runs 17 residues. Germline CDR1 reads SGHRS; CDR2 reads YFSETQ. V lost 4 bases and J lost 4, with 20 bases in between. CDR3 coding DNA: TGCGCCAGCAGCCCCCTCTCGGGGGCGGGCGGCACCGGGGAGCTGTTTTTT. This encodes CASSPLSGAGGTGELFF.

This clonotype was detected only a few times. The CDR3 coding sequence is TGTGCCAGCACTCTCCTCGGACGCTTGCAAGAGACCCAGTACTTC. Its protein product is CASTLLGRLQETQYF. The V call is TRBV6-2 or TRBV6-3, the J call TRBJ2-5; D call uncertain. V lost 7 bases, J lost 2 bases, and 17 bases lay in between. CDR1 MNHEY and CDR2 SVGEGT come from the germline V gene. The CDR3 length is 15 residues.

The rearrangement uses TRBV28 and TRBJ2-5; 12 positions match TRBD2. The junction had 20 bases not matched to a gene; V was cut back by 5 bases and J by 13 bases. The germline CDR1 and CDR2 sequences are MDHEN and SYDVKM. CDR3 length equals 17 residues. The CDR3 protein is CASSRGLAGPIPPITYF. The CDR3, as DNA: TGTGCCAGCAGTCGAGGACTAGCGGGACCTATCCCACCTATTACGTACTTC.

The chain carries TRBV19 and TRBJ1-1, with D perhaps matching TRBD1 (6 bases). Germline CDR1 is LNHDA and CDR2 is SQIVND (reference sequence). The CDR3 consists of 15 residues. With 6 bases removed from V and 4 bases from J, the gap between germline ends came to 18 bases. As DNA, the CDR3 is TGTGCCAGTAGCCTTTACGGGGGGCCCTCCACTGAAGCTTTCTTT. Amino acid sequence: CASSLYGGPSTEAFF.

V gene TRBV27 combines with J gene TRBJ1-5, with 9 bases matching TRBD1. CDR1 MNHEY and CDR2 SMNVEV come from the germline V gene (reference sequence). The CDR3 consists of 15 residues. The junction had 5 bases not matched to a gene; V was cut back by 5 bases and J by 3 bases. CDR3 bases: TGTGCCAGCAGTCGAACACAGGGGGCCAATCAGCCCCAGCATTTT. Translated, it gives CASSRTQGANQPQHF.

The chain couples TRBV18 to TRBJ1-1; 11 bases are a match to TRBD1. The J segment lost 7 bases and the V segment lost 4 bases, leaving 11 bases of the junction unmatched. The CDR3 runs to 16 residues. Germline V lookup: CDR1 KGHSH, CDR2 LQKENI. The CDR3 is CASSRNPGQGDSEAFF. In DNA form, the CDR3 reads TGTGCCAGCTCACGGAATCCGGGACAGGGGGACAGTGAAGCTTTCTTT.

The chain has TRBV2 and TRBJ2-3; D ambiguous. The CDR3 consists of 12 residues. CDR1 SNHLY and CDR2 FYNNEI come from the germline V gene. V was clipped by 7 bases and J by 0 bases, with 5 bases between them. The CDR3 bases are TGTGCCAGCATCGGGAGCACAGATACGCAGTATTTT. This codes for CASIGSTDTQYF. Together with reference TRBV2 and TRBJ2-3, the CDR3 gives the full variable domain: EPEVTQTPSHQVTQMGQEVILRCVPISNHLYFYWYRQILGQKVEFLVSFYNNEISEKSEIFDDQFSVERPDGSNFTLKIRSTKLEDSAMYFCASIGSTDTQYFGPGTRLTVL.

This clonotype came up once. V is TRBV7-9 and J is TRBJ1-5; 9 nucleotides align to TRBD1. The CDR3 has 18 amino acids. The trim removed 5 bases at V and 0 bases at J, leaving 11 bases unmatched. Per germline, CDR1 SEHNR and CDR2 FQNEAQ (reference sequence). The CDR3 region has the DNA TGTGCCAGCAGCCTGGGACAGGGTTCGACTTTTAGCAATCAGCCCCAGCATTTT. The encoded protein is CASSLGQGSTFSNQPQHF.

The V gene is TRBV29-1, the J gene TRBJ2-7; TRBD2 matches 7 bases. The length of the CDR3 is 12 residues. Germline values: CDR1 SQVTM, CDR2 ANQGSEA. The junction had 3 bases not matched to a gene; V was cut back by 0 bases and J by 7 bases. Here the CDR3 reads CSVEEGGEEQYF. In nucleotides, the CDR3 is TGCAGCGTTGAAGAGGGGGGGGAGGAGCAGTACTTC.

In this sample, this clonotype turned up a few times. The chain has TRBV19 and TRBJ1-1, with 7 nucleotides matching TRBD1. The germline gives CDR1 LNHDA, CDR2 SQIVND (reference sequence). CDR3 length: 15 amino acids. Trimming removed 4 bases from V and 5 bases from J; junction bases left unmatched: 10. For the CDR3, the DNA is TGTGCCAGTAGTAGATCCCAAGGGGGCAGGACTGAAGCTTTCTTT. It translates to CASSRSQGGRTEAFF.

The CDR3 bases are TGTGCCAGCAGTTTATTATGGAGGGGGGAAGATACGCAGTATTTT. It is translated as CASSLLWRGEDTQYF. This chain joins TRBV28 and TRBJ2-3; tentatively, D is TRBD1 or TRBD2 (6 bases each). Trimming shortened V by 1 base and J by 5 bases, and 13 bases separated the two germline ends. The germline V gene encodes CDR1 MDHEN and CDR2 SYDVKM. The length of the CDR3 is 15 residues.

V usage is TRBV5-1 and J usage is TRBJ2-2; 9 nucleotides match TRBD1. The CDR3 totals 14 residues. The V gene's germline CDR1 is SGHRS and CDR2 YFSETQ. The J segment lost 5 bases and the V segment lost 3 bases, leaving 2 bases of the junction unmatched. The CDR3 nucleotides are TGCGCCAGCAGCTGGGGACAGGGAACCGGGGAGCTGTTTTTT. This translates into CASSWGQGTGELFF.

CDR3 DNA sequence: TGTGCCAGCAGTGTAGCAGGGGACAATCAGCCCCAGCATTTT. This gives the protein CASSVAGDNQPQHF. The chain has TRBV28 and TRBJ1-5; D might be TRBD1 (6 bases). With 5 bases removed from V and 3 bases from J, the gap between germline ends came to 11 bases. Germline CDR1 and CDR2: MDHEN and SYDVKM. The CDR3 loop spans 14 amino acids.

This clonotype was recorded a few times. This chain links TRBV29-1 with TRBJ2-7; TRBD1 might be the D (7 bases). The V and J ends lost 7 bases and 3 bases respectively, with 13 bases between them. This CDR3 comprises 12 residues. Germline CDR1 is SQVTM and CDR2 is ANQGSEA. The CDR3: CSGGDRYYEQYF. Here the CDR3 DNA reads TGCAGCGGCGGGGACAGATACTACGAGCAGTACTTC.

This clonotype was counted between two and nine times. The chain's CDR3 is CASSYSTSGSPDTQYF. The CDR3 DNA reads TGTGCCAGCAGTTACTCTACTAGCGGATCTCCAGATACGCAGTATTTT. The chain is built from TRBV6-2 or TRBV6-3 and TRBJ2-3, with TRBD2 identical over 8 bases. Germline V gene lookup returns CDR1 MNHEY and CDR2 SVGEGT. This CDR3 comprises 16 residues. Trimming removed 0 bases from V and 4 bases from J; junction bases left unmatched: 6.

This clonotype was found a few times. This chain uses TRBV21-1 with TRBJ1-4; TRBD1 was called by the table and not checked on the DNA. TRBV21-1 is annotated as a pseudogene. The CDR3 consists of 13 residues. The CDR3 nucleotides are TGTGCCAGCCGCGACAGGGGGAACGAAAAACTGTTTTTT. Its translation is CASRDRGNEKLFF.

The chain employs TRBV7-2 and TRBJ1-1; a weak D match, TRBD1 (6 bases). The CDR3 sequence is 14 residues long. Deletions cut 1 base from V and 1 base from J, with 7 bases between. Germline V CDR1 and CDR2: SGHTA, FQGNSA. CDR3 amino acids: CASSLGGRNTEAFF. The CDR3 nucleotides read TGTGCCAGCAGCTTAGGGGGGCGGAACACTGAAGCTTTCTTT.

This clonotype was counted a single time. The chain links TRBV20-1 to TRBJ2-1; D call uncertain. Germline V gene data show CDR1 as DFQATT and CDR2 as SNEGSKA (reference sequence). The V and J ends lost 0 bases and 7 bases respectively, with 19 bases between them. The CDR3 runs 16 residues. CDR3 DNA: TGCAGTGCTAGAGATACCGGAGCTGTCGTAGGGAATGAGCAGTTCTTC. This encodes CSARDTGAVVGNEQFF.